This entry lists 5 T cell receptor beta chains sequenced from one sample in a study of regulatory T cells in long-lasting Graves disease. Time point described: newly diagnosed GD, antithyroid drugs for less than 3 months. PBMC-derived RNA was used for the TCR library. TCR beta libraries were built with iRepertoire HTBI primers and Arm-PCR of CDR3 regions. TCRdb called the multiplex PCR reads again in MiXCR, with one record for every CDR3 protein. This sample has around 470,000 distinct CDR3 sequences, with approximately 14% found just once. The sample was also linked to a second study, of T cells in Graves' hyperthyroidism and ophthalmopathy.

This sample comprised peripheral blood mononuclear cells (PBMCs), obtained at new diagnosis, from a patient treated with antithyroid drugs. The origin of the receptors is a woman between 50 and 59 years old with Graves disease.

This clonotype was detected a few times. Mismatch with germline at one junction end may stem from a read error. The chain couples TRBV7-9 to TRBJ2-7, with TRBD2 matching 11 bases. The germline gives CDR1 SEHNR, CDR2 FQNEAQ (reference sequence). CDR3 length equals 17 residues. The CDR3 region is CASSQSILTSGTYEQYF. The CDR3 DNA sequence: TGCGCCAGCAGCCAAAGTATCCTGACTAGCGGGACGTACGAGCAGTACTTC.

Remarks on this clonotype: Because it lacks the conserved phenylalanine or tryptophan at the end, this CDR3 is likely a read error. The DNA for the CDR3 is TGTGCCAGCAGCCAAAGCGGGCTTCCTGAGCAGTTCATC. Encoded protein: CASSQSGLPEQFI. This chain connects TRBV3-1 to TRBJ2-1, with a weak D call TRBD2 (6 bases). The CDR3 consists of 13 residues. V was trimmed by 2 bases and J by 9 bases, leaving 11 bases between them. Germline assignment: CDR1 LGHDT and CDR2 YNNKEL (reference sequence).

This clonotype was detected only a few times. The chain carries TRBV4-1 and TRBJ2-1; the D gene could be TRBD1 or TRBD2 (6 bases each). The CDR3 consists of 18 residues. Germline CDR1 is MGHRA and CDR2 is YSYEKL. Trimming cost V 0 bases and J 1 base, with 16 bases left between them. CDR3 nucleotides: TGCGCCAGCAGCCAAGATCGGACAGCCGCGGGGTCCTACAATGAGCAGTTCTTC. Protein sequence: CASSQDRTAAGSYNEQFF.

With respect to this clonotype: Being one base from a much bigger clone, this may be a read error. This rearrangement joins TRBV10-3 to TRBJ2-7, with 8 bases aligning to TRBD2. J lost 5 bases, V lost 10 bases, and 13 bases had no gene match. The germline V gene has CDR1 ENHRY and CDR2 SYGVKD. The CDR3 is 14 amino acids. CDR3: CATTTISGIHEQYF. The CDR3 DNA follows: TGTGCCACCACCACAATTAGCGGGATCCACGAGCAGTACTTC.

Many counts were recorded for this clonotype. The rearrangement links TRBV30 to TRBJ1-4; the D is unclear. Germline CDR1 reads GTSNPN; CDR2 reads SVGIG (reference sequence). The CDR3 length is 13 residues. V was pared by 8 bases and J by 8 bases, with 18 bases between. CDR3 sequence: CAATGSDGEKLFF. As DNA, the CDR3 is TGTGCCGCCACCGGGTCCGACGGAGAAAAACTGTTTTTT. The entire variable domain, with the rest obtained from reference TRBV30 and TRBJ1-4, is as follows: SQTIHQWPATLVQPVGSPLSLECTVEGTSNPNLYWYRQAAGRGLQLLFYSVGIGQISSEVPQNLSASRPQDRQFILSSKKLLLSDSGFYLCAATGSDGEKLFFGSGTQLSVL.